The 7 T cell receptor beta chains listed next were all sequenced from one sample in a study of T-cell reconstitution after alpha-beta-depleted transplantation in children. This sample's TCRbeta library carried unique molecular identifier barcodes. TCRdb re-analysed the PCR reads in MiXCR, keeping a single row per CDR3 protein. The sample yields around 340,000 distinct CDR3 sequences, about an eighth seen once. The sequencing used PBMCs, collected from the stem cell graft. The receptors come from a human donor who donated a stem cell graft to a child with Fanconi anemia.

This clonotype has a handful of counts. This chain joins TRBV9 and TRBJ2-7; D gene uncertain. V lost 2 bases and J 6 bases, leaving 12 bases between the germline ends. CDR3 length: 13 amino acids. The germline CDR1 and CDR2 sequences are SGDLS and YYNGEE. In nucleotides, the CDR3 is TGTGCCAGCAGCGTCAGATCAGCAGGCGAGCAGTACGTC. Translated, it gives CASSVRSAGEQYV.

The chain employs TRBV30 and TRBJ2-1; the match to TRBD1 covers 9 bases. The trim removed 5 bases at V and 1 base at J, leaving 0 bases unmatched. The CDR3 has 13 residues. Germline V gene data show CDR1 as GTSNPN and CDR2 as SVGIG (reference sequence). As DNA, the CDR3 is TGTGCCTGGGACAGGGGGTCCTACAATGAGCAGTTCTTC. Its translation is CAWDRGSYNEQFF.

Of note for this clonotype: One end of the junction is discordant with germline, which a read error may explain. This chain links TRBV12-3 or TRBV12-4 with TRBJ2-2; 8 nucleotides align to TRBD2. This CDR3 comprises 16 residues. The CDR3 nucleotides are TGTGCCAGCAGGAAAGCGGGGGCTTCGAATACCGGGGAGCTGTTTTTT. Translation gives CASRKAGASNTGELFF.

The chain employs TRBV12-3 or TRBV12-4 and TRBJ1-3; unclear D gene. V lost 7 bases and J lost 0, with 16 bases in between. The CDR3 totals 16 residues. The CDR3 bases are TGTGCCAGCACCACCGGGGAGGTTCGCTCTGGAAACACCATATATTTT. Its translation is CASTTGEVRSGNTIYF.

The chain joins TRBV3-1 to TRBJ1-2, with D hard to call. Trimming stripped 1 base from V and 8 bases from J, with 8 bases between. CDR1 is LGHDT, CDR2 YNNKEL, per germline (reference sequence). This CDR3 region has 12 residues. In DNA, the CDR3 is TGTGCCAGCAGCCAAGGGGGTTCAGGCTACACCTTC. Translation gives CASSQGGSGYTF.

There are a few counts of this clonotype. The DNA for the CDR3 is TGTGCCAGCAGCTCGATCAAGGATACGCAGTATTTT. Translation: CASSSIKDTQYF. V usage is TRBV7-2 and J usage is TRBJ2-3, with D hard to call. The CDR3 sequence is 12 residues long. CDR1 is SGHTA and CDR2 is FQGNSA in the germline V gene. V lost 4 bases and J lost 6, with 8 bases in between.

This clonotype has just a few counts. DNA of the CDR3: TGTGCCAGCAGTCAGGGTTTCGTGAACACTGAAGCTTTCTTT. It is translated as CASSQGFVNTEAFF. This chain links TRBV6-1 with TRBJ1-1, with D possibly matching TRBD1 (5 bases). CDR3 length: 14 amino acids. The V gene's germline CDR1 is MNHNS and CDR2 SASEGT. Trimming took off 5 bases at V and 0 bases at J, with 10 bases between the two ends.